This is a list of T cell receptor beta chains from one sample in a study of blood T cell repertoires in COVID-19. Profiled with immunoSEQ multiplex PCR; TCRdb holds only in-frame clones, not every one. The top ten clones hold 7% to 9% of a sample with under 14,000 clones, 80% of them seen once. The source material was peripheral blood. These receptors were collected from a man between 65 and 85 years old with active COVID-19. Both conserved end residues are part of each CDR3.

j_gene | v_gene | len | CDR3aa
TRBJ2-5 | TRBV3-1/TRBV3-2 | 15 | CASSRLAGGGETQYF
TRBJ2-7 | TRBV4-3 | 15 | CASSQGNSGAYEQYF
TRBJ2-1 | TRBV6-2/TRBV6-3 | 15 | CASGRRRGPDNEQFF
TRBJ1-6 | TRBV5-5 | 15 | CASSLVGGPGSPLHF
TRBJ2-3 | TRBV7-2 | 14 | CASSLRGTTDTQYF
TRBJ2-3 | TRBV19 | 15 | CASNRQGRGTDTQYF
TRBJ1-2 | TRBV2 | 15 | CASLSPQGGGYGYTF
TRBJ1-6 | TRBV6-5 | 15 | CASSPRRSYNSPLHF
TRBJ1-5 | TRBV12-3/TRBV12-4 | 13 | CASSPLFNQPQHF
TRBJ1-2 | TRBV5-4 | 15 | CASSSRVGTGFGYTF
TRBJ2-7 | TRBV19 | 17 | CASSLSGLAGSSYEQYF
TRBJ2-5 | TRBV4-1 | 14 | CASSQEAGSETQYF
TRBJ1-2 | TRBV29-1 | 11 | CSVPQGGGYTF
TRBJ2-5 | TRBV24-1 | 13 | CATQRSPTETQYF
TRBJ2-7 | TRBV14 | 15 | CASSQADRGLGEQYF
TRBJ2-7 | TRBV5-6 | 16 | CASSLEGLAGTYEQYF
TRBJ1-5 | TRBV28 | 16 | CASSRRGGYSNQPQHF
TRBJ2-7 | TRBV6-2/TRBV6-3 | 16 | CASSFSGTGGFYEQYF
TRBJ2-5 | TRBV14 | 16 | CASSHYRQGSGETQYF
TRBJ1-2 | TRBV3-1/TRBV3-2 | 11 | CASSLLGAPLF
TRBJ2-2 | TRBV5-1 | 16 | CASSFPSGGATGELFF
TRBJ1-2 | TRBV27 | 13 | CASSWTGDVGYTF
TRBJ1-3 | TRBV2 | 15 | CASSKQGTPGNTIYF
TRBJ2-3 | TRBV7-6 | 16 | CASSLRTGVGGDTQYF
TRBJ2-4 | TRBV19 | 13 | CASSMERRDIQYF
TRBJ1-2 | TRBV6-5 | 13 | CASSYAGGHGYTF
TRBJ2-1 | TRBV13 | 15 | CASSPGTSDYNEQFF
TRBJ1-1 | TRBV18 | 15 | CASSPRSDRGGFSFF
TRBJ2-5 | TRBV7-3 | 13 | CASSAGLQETQYF
TRBJ1-1 | TRBV27 | 14 | CASSLQGARTEAFF
TRBJ2-7 | TRBV3-1/TRBV3-2 | 15 | CASSGGTGGTYEQYF
TRBJ2-7 | TRBV5-5 | 13 | CASSLSYSYEQYF
TRBJ2-2 | TRBV10-3 | 14 | CAISAVGGTGELFF
TRBJ2-3 | TRBV19 | 15 | CASSMYGHPLMAQYF
TRBJ1-3 | TRBV5-8 | 16 | CASSLGWRRTGNTIYF
TRBJ1-3 | TRBV18 | 18 | CASSPRLTGPSSGNTIYF
TRBJ1-1 | TRBV11-2 | 15 | CASSPPAAGGTEAFF
TRBJ2-3 | TRBV7-5 | 17 | CARSLDRPPPGTDTQYF
TRBJ1-5 | TRBV27 | 14 | CASRPGGWGQPQHF
TRBJ2-1 | TRBV28 | 17 | CASSPGGTGLSYNEQFF
TRBJ2-1 | TRBV5-1 | 15 | CASSLWGVPNNEQFF
TRBJ2-7 | TRBV5-1 | 17 | CASSLAPLAGGSYEQYF
TRBJ2-2 | TRBV1 | 16 | CTSTLSGGRNTGELFF
TRBJ2-1 | TRBV7-2 | 16 | CASSLGHGGGDNEQFF
TRBJ1-3 | TRBV6-2/TRBV6-3 | 15 | CASSYGGFSGNTIYF
TRBJ1-2 | TRBV18 | 13 | CASSPDRVHGYTF
TRBJ1-5 | TRBV27 | 15 | CASSSQNRGGQPQHF
TRBJ1-2 | TRBV7-2 | 12 | CASSLPYRGYTF
TRBJ2-7 | TRBV11-2 | 12 | CASSFREGEQYF
TRBJ1-2 | TRBV30 | 13 | CAWDCGDRYGYTF
TRBJ1-4 | TRBV5-1 | 13 | CASSGTDNEKLFF